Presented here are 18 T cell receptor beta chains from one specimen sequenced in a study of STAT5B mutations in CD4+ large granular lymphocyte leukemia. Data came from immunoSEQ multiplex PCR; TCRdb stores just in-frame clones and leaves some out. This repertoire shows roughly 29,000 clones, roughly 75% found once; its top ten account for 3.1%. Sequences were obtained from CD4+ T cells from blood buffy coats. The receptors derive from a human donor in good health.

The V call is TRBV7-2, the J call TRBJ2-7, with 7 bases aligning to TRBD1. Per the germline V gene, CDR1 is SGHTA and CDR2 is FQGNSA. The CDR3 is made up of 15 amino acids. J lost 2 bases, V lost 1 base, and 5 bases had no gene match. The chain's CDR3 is CASSLGQGVTYEQYF. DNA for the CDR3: TGTGCCAGCAGCTTAGGACAGGGAGTTACCTACGAGCAGTACTTC.

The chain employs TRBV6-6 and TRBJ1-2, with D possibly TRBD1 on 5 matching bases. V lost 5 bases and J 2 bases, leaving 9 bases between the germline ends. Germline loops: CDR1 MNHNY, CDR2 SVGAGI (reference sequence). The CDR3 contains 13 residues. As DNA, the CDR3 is TGTGCCAGCAGTCGACAGTCAAACTATGGCTACACCTTC. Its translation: CASSRQSNYGYTF.

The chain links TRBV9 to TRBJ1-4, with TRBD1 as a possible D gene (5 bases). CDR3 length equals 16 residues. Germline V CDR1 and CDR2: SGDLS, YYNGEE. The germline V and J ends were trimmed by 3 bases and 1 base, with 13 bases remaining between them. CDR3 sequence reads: CASSAGVGVTNEKLFF. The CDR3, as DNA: TGTGCCAGCAGCGCGGGGGTGGGGGTAACTAATGAAAAACTGTTTTTT.

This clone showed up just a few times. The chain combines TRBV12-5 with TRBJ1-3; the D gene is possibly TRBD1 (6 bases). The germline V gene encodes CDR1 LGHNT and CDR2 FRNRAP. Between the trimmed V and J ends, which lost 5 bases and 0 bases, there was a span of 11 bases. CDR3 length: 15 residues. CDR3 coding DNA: TGTGCTAGTGGTCCGGACAGTAACTCTGGAAACACCATATATTTT. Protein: CASGPDSNSGNTIYF.

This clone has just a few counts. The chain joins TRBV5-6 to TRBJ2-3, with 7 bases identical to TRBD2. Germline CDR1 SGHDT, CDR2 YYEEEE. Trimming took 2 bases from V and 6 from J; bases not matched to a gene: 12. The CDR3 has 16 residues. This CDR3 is CASSFSRGGHMDTQYF. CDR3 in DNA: TGTGCCAGCAGCTTCTCTCGGGGAGGGCATATGGATACGCAGTATTTT.

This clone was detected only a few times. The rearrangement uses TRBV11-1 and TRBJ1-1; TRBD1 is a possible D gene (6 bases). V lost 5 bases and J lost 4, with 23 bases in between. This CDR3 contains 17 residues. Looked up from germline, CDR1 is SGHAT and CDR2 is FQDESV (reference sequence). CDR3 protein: CASSRPGTPKRVTEAFF. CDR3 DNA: TGTGCCAGCAGCCGTCCCGGGACACCTAAAAGGGTCACTGAAGCTTTCTTT.

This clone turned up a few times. In nucleotides, the CDR3 is TGCAGCGCTGGGACAGGGGCGATCACTGAAGCTTTCTTT. It specifies CSAGTGAITEAFF. The rearrangement joins TRBV29-1 to TRBJ1-1; 10 bases map to TRBD1. The CDR3 totals 13 residues. From germline, CDR1 is SQVTM and CDR2 ANQGSEA. V trimming: 7 bases; J trimming: 4 bases; junction bases outside the gene matches: 6.

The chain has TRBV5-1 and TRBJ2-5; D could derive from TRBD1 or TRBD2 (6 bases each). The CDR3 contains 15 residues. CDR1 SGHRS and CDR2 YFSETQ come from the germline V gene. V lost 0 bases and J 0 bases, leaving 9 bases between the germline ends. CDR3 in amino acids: CASSLVGGNQETQYF. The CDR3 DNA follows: TGCGCCAGCAGCTTGGTAGGGGGGAACCAAGAGACCCAGTACTTC.

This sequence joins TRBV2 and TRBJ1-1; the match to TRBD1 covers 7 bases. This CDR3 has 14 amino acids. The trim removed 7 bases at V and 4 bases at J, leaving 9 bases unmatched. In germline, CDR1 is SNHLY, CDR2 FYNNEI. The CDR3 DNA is TGTGCCAGCATGCGCCAGACAGGGATCACTGAAGCTTTCTTT. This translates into CASMRQTGITEAFF. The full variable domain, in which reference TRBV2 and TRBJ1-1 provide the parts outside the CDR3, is EPEVTQTPSHQVTQMGQEVILRCVPISNHLYFYWYRQILGQKVEFLVSFYNNEISEKSEIFDDQFSVERPDGSNFTLKIRSTKLEDSAMYFCASMRQTGITEAFFGQGTRLTVV.

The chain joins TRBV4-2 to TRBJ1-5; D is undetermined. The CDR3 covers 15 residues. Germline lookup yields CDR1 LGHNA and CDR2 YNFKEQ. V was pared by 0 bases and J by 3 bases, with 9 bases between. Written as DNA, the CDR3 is TGTGCCAGCAGCCAAGATCCACAGCTCAATCAGCCCCAGCATTTT. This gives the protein CASSQDPQLNQPQHF.

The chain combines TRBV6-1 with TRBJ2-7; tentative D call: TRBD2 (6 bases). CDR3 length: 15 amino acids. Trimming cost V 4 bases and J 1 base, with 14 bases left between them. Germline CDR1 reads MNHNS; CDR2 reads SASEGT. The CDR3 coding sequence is TGTGCCAGCAGTGCCGCGGCGGGACCTTCCTACGAGCAGTACTTC. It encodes CASSAAAGPSYEQYF.

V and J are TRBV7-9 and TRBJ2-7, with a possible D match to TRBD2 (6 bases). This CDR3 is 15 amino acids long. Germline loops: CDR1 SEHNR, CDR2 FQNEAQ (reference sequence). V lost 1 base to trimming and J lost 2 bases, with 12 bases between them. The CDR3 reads CASSLGAGSTYEQYF. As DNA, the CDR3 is TGTGCCAGCAGCTTAGGCGCCGGGAGCACCTACGAGCAGTACTTC.

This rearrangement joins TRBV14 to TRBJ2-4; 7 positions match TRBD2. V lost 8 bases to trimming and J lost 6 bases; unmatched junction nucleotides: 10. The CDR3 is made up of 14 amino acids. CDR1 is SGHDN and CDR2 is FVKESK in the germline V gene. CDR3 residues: CASGLAGAGNIQYF. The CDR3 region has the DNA TGTGCCAGCGGTTTGGCGGGAGCGGGAAACATTCAGTACTTC.

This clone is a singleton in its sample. CDR3 amino acids: CASSEGLAPTGELFF. CDR3 sequence (DNA): TGCGCCAGCAGCGAGGGACTAGCCCCCACCGGGGAGCTGTTTTTT. The V call is TRBV5-1, the J call TRBJ2-2; 9 bases are shared with TRBD2. The germline V gene has CDR1 SGHRS and CDR2 YFSETQ. The CDR3 loop spans 15 amino acids. V trimming: 4 bases; J trimming: 4 bases; junction bases outside the gene matches: 5. Drawing the rest from reference TRBV5-1 and TRBJ2-2, the complete variable domain is KAGVTQTPRYLIKTRGQQVTLSCSPISGHRSVSWYQQTPGQGLQFLFEYFSETQRNKGNFPGRFSGRQFSNSRSEMNVSTLELGDSALYLCASSEGLAPTGELFFGEGSRLTVL.

The CDR3 protein is CASGRGGLQETQYF. For the CDR3, the DNA is TGTGCCAGCGGACGAGGGGGTCTCCAAGAGACCCAGTACTTC. The chain joins TRBV7-3 to TRBJ2-5, with a possible D match to TRBD1 (6 bases). CDR3 size: 14 residues. Deletions cut 8 bases from V and 1 base from J, with 14 bases between. The germline CDR1 and CDR2 sequences are SGHTA and FQGTGA.

The CDR3 DNA is TGTGCCAGCAGCGACCGCCAGCGGAACTTCCCCGGGGAGCTGTTTTTT. Protein: CASSDRQRNFPGELFF. This rearrangement joins TRBV7-2 to TRBJ2-2; tentative D call: TRBD2 (5 bases). CDR3 length equals 16 residues. Germline CDR1 is SGHTA and CDR2 is FQGNSA. V lost 5 bases and J 6 bases, leaving 19 bases between the germline ends.

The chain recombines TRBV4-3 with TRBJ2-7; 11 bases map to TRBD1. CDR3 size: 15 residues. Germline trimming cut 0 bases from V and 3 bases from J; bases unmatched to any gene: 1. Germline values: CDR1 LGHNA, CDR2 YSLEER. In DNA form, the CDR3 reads TGCGCCAGCAGCCAAGAAGGGACAGGGGGCTACGAGCAGTACTTC. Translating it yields CASSQEGTGGYEQYF.

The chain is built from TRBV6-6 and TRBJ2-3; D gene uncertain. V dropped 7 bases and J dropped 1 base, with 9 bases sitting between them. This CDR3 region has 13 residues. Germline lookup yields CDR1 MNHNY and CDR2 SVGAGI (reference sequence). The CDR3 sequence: CASKSGGTDTQYF. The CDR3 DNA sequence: TGTGCCAGCAAAAGTGGCGGCACAGATACGCAGTATTTT.